Listed here are 13 T cell receptor beta chains from one sample, sequenced in a study of brain T cells in children with intractable seizures. Sequencing was performed with immunoSEQ multiplex PCR; in TCRdb, only in-frame clones are kept and a portion is missing. The sample records about 350,000 clones, roughly 92% being singletons. Time point of the sample: blood from clinic visit 5 months post-surgery; TSC patient then seizure free. The sequences come from peripheral blood, collected 5 to 6 months after surgery. The origin of the receptors is a boy younger than two with tuberous sclerosis and intractable seizures.

The chain couples TRBV2 to TRBJ2-7; D is perhaps TRBD2 (5 bases). Trimming cost V 8 bases and J 1 base, with 15 bases left between them. Germline V gene data show CDR1 as SNHLY and CDR2 as FYNNEI. CDR3 length equals 14 residues. CDR3 protein: CASLSDYVSYEQYF. The CDR3 DNA sequence: TGTGCCAGCCTTTCCGACTACGTATCCTACGAGCAGTACTTC.

This chain uses TRBV5-4 with TRBJ2-1, with D unclear. The germline gives CDR1 SGHNT, CDR2 YYREEE (reference sequence). V was cut by 0 bases and J by 4 bases, with 5 bases left in between. This CDR3 comprises 13 residues. The CDR3 region is CASSLDGYNEQFF. The CDR3 nucleotides read TGTGCCAGCAGCTTGGACGGGTACAATGAGCAGTTCTTC.

This chain uses TRBV6-2 or TRBV6-3 with TRBJ2-7; 9 bases are shared with TRBD2. V shed 4 bases and J 1 base; nucleotides not matched to a gene: 2. The germline CDR1 and CDR2 sequences are MNHEY and SVGEGT. The CDR3 runs 14 residues. CDR3 sequence: CASSLAGVSYEQYF. Written as DNA, the CDR3 is TGTGCCAGCAGTTTAGCGGGGGTTTCCTACGAGCAGTACTTC.

The gene calls are TRBV6-5 and TRBJ2-2; possibly TRBD1 for D (5 bases). This CDR3 spans 14 amino acids. Trimming left V 5 bases short and J 1 base short, with 8 bases between. Germline lookup yields CDR1 MNHEY and CDR2 SVGAGI. CDR3 amino acids: CASSNTGNTGELFF. For the CDR3, the DNA is TGTGCCAGCAGTAATACAGGGAACACCGGGGAGCTGTTTTTT.

The count of this clone is one. The V gene is TRBV28, the J gene TRBJ1-1, with D perhaps TRBD1 (5 bases). V was cut by 2 bases and J by 4 bases, with 14 bases left in between. The CDR3 length is 15 residues. CDR1 and CDR2 (germline): MDHEN, SYDVKM. DNA of the CDR3: TGTGCCAGCAGTTTACGAAGGGGCGGGAGCACTGAAGCTTTCTTT. Translation: CASSLRRGGSTEAFF.

V is TRBV10-3 and J is TRBJ1-1; unclear D gene. CDR3 length: 14 amino acids. CDR1 is ENHRY, CDR2 SYGVKD, per germline. The ends were cut back, 0 bases at V and 1 base at J, with 6 bases in the middle. The CDR3, as DNA: TGTGCCATCAGTGAGTCTGGATGGAACACTGAAGCTTTCTTT. Its protein is CAISESGWNTEAFF.

In its sample, this clone was seen a few times. This rearrangement joins TRBV2 to TRBJ1-1; no clear D gene. This CDR3 has 14 residues. Germline V lookup: CDR1 SNHLY, CDR2 FYNNEI. Trimming removed 1 base at V and 6 bases at J, with 12 bases between. CDR3: CASSEGRGGAEAFF. In DNA form, the CDR3 reads TGTGCCAGCAGTGAAGGACGGGGTGGCGCTGAAGCTTTCTTT.

The V and J genes are TRBV21-1 and TRBJ2-7. TRBV21-1 is given as a pseudogene. The CDR3 length is 14 residues. This CDR3 reads CASSKGGENYEQYF. In DNA form, the CDR3 reads TGTGCCAGCAGCAAAGGAGGGGAGAACTACGAGCAGTACTTC.

This clone has only a few counts. V usage is TRBV19 and J usage is TRBJ1-5, with D possibly TRBD1 on 5 matching bases. Trimming took 5 bases from V and 5 from J, leaving 10 bases between them. The CDR3 runs 13 residues. Germline V gives CDR1 LNHDA, CDR2 SQIVND (reference sequence). CDR3 region: CASSVAGYQPQHF. CDR3 sequence (DNA): TGTGCCAGTAGTGTAGCAGGGTATCAGCCCCAGCATTTT.

The chain links TRBV6-2 or TRBV6-3 to TRBJ1-1; the match to TRBD1 covers 7 bases. The J segment lost 4 bases and the V segment lost 6 bases, leaving 5 bases of the junction unmatched. The length of the CDR3 is 13 residues. The germline V gene has CDR1 MNHEY and CDR2 SVGEGT. CDR3 nucleotide sequence: TGTGCCAGCAGCTTGACAGGGCTCACTGAAGCTTTCTTT. This encodes CASSLTGLTEAFF.

This clone was counted only a few times. The rearrangement uses TRBV7-2 and TRBJ2-7; 10 bases agree with TRBD2. The CDR3 totals 16 residues. After removal of 0 bases from V and 2 bases from J, the junction contained 4 bases not matched to a gene. From germline, CDR1 is SGHTA and CDR2 FQGNSA. This chain's CDR3 is CASSLALLAGAYEQYF. CDR3 sequence (DNA): TGTGCCAGCAGCTTAGCGTTGCTAGCGGGGGCCTACGAGCAGTACTTC.

The chain combines TRBV2 with TRBJ1-1; D gene uncertain. Germline CDR1 and CDR2: SNHLY and FYNNEI. This CDR3 comprises 13 residues. Trimming left V 8 bases short and J 6 bases short, with 16 bases between. CDR3 nucleotides: TGTGCCAGCGCGGGCAGGTTTGGCGCTGAAGCTTTCTTT. This encodes CASAGRFGAEAFF.

This chain joins TRBV19 and TRBJ1-5, with unresolved D. The germline CDR1 and CDR2 sequences are LNHDA and SQIVND (reference sequence). The length of the CDR3 is 16 residues. V dropped 4 bases and J dropped 1 base, with 14 bases sitting between them. The CDR3 nucleotides read TGTGCCAGTAGTACTGGTCGCTATCGGAGCAATCAGCCCCAGCATTTT. Protein product: CASSTGRYRSNQPQHF. Drawing the rest from reference TRBV19 and TRBJ1-5, the complete variable domain is DGGITQSPKYLFRKEGQNVTLSCEQNLNHDAMYWYRQDPGQGLRLIYYSQIVNDFQKGDIAEGYSVSREKKESFPLTVTSAQKNPTAFYLCASSTGRYRSNQPQHFGDGTRLSIL.